This is a list of T cell receptor beta chains from one sample in a study of tumor-infiltrating lymphocytes in primary liver carcinoma. Each CDR3 protein gets one entry after TCRdb re-called the multiplex PCR reads with MiXCR. This table has about 310,000 distinct CDR3 sequences, approximately 54% appearing once. Sequencing was carried out using peripheral blood. These TCRs come from a woman in her twenties or thirties with primary liver carcinoma and hepatitis B virus infection. CDR3s include the opening cysteine and the closing phenylalanine or tryptophan. The D gene is left open where the match is weak. Clone size is shown for a subset of rows, as once, few, many or a class of expanded clone.

j_gene: TRBJ2-7; d_gene: TRBD2; abundance: NA; v_gene: TRBV7-9; CDR3nt: TGTGCCAGCAGCTTAGTCTCAGCGGGAGGACCGTACGAGCAGTACTTC; CDR3aa: CASSLVSAGGPYEQYF
j_gene: TRBJ2-1; d_gene: NA; abundance: few; v_gene: TRBV11-3; CDR3nt: TGTGCCAGCAGCCTGGGCCTTTACAATGGGCAGTTCTTC; CDR3aa: CASSLGLYNGQFF
j_gene: TRBJ1-1; d_gene: NA; abundance: many; v_gene: TRBV29-1; CDR3nt: TGCAGCGTTGAAGGTGGGACATACGCTTTCTTT; CDR3aa: CSVEGGTYAFF
j_gene: TRBJ2-5; d_gene: NA; abundance: once; v_gene: TRBV5-4; CDR3nt: TGTGCCAGCAGCTCCATGGCGGATCGACAAGAGACCCAGTACTTC; CDR3aa: CASSSMADRQETQYF
j_gene: TRBJ2-2; d_gene: NA; abundance: few; v_gene: TRBV28; CDR3nt: TGTGCCAGCAGTTTACTAGGTTTGCGGGTCACCGGGGAGCTGTTTTTT; CDR3aa: CASSLLGLRVTGELFF
j_gene: TRBJ1-4; d_gene: NA; abundance: NA; v_gene: TRBV4-1; CDR3nt: TGCGCCAGCAGCCAAAAAGGGACTCAGGAAAGACTGTTTTTT; CDR3aa: CASSQKGTQERLFF
j_gene: TRBJ2-2; d_gene: NA; abundance: NA; v_gene: TRBV5-4; CDR3nt: TGTGCCAGCAGCCGCGTTTCGAGGGCAACCGGGGAGCTGTTTTTT; CDR3aa: CASSRVSRATGELFF
j_gene: TRBJ1-5; d_gene: NA; abundance: NA; v_gene: TRBV6-5; CDR3nt: TGTGCCAGCAGTTACTCGATATGGGATCAGCCCCAGCATTTT; CDR3aa: CASSYSIWDQPQHF
j_gene: TRBJ2-3; d_gene: NA; abundance: NA; v_gene: TRBV28; CDR3nt: TGTGCCAGCGGACTAAGCGGTCTTAGCACAGATACGCAGTATTTT; CDR3aa: CASGLSGLSTDTQYF
j_gene: TRBJ2-2; d_gene: NA; abundance: NA; v_gene: TRBV7-9; CDR3nt: TGTGCCAGCATCCGGACTATGTCCAACACCGGGGAGCTGTTTTTT; CDR3aa: CASIRTMSNTGELFF
j_gene: TRBJ2-5; d_gene: TRBD2; abundance: few; v_gene: TRBV29-1; CDR3nt: TGCAGCGTTGGCCGCGCGGGAGGTCTGGAGGCCCAGTACTTC; CDR3aa: CSVGRAGGLEAQYF
j_gene: TRBJ1-1; d_gene: NA; abundance: many; v_gene: TRBV6-2/TRBV6-3; CDR3nt: TGTGCCAGCAGTTCCGCAGCTAAAAACACTGAAGCTTTCTTT; CDR3aa: CASSSAAKNTEAFF
j_gene: TRBJ2-7; d_gene: NA; abundance: NA; v_gene: TRBV11-2; CDR3nt: TGTGCCAGCAGCGTCACCGTGACTAACCCCTACGAGCAGTACTTC; CDR3aa: CASSVTVTNPYEQYF
j_gene: TRBJ2-3; d_gene: NA; abundance: NA; v_gene: TRBV11-3; CDR3nt: TGTGCCAACAGCTTAGAGATGCGCCATATGCAGTATTTT; CDR3aa: CANSLEMRHMQYF
j_gene: TRBJ1-2; d_gene: TRBD1; abundance: NA; v_gene: TRBV7-9; CDR3nt: TGTACCAGCAGCTTAGTGGGCAGGGGGGACTATGGCTACACCTTC; CDR3aa: CTSSLVGRGDYGYTF
j_gene: TRBJ1-1; d_gene: NA; abundance: NA; v_gene: TRBV9; CDR3nt: TGTGCCAGCAGCTCGACGGACAGAATGAACACTGAAGCTTTCTTT; CDR3aa: CASSSTDRMNTEAFF
j_gene: TRBJ1-1; d_gene: NA; abundance: NA; v_gene: TRBV11-2; CDR3nt: TGTGCCAGCTGCTTAGTTCCAGAGAGGACTGAAGCTTTCTTT; CDR3aa: CASCLVPERTEAFF
j_gene: TRBJ2-1; d_gene: TRBD2; abundance: NA; v_gene: TRBV6-1; CDR3nt: TGTGCCAGCAGCCCATACCAAACTAGCGGGATTGAGCAGTTCTTC; CDR3aa: CASSPYQTSGIEQFF
j_gene: TRBJ2-7; d_gene: NA; abundance: few; v_gene: TRBV14; CDR3nt: TGTGCCAGCAGCCAAGTGGGAACCCCCTACGAGCAGTACTTC; CDR3aa: CASSQVGTPYEQYF
j_gene: TRBJ2-1; d_gene: TRBD2; abundance: NA; v_gene: TRBV7-9; CDR3nt: TGTGCCAGCAGCCTCGTCCTCAATAGCGGGGGGAGCTTC; CDR3aa: CASSLVLNSGGSF
j_gene: TRBJ2-1; d_gene: TRBD2; abundance: once; v_gene: TRBV5-4; CDR3nt: TGTGCCAGCAGCTTAAAAGCGGGAGGGCCCTCGTTTGGGCAGTTCTTC; CDR3aa: CASSLKAGGPSFGQFF
j_gene: TRBJ2-1; d_gene: TRBD2; abundance: few; v_gene: TRBV5-4; CDR3nt: TGTGCCAGCAGCCGGGACGGGACTAACCTGTACGCGCAGTTCTTC; CDR3aa: CASSRDGTNLYAQFF
j_gene: TRBJ2-7; d_gene: NA; abundance: NA; v_gene: TRBV6-6; CDR3nt: TGTGCCAGCAGTCTTAGGGGCCAGGGCGGGGAGCAGTACTTC; CDR3aa: CASSLRGQGGEQYF
j_gene: TRBJ2-3; d_gene: NA; abundance: NA; v_gene: TRBV6-4; CDR3nt: TGTGCCAGCAGTTCGGAAGCGGGTGCCTCCACAGATACGCAGTATTTT; CDR3aa: CASSSEAGASTDTQYF
j_gene: TRBJ2-2; d_gene: NA; abundance: NA; v_gene: TRBV6-1; CDR3nt: TGTGCCAGCACTCAACTGACGAACACCGGGGAGCTGTTTTTT; CDR3aa: CASTQLTNTGELFF
j_gene: TRBJ2-1; d_gene: TRBD2; abundance: many; v_gene: TRBV6-1; CDR3nt: TGTGCCACACTAGCGGGAGACAATGAGCAGTTCTTC; CDR3aa: CATLAGDNEQFF